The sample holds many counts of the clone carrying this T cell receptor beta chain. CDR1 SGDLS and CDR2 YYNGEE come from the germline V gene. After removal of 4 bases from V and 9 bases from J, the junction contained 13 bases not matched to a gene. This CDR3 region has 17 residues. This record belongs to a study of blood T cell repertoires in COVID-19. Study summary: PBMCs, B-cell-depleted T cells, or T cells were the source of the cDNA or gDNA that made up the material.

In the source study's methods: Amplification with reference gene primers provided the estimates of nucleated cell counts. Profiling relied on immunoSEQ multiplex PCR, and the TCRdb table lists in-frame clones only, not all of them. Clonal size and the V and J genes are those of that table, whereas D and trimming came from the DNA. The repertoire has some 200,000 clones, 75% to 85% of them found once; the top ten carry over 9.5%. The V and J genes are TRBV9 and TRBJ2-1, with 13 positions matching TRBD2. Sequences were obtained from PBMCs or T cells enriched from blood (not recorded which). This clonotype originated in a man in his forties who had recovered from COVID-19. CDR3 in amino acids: CASSTKLLAGGPGEQFF. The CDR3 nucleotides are TGTGCCAGCAGCACGAAATTACTAGCGGGAGGGCCCGGTGAGCAGTTCTTC.